The rows below give T cell receptor beta chains drawn from one sample of a study of Graves' ophthalmopathy and Graves' hyperthyroidism. Using its own MiXCR run on the multiplex PCR reads, TCRdb lists one record per CDR3 protein. The repertoire consists of roughly 400,000 distinct CDR3 sequences, with around 20% occurring once and the leading ten covering roughly 1.4%. The sequenced material came from peripheral blood. These receptors were obtained from a woman under 30 with Graves' ophthalmopathy. Each CDR3 is given with its conserved first and last residue. The D gene is left open where the match is weak. Size is omitted from some rows. Given values are once, few, many or a class for expanded clones.

j_call,d_call,clone_size,v_call,cdr3_aa,cdr3_nt
TRBJ2-5,.,many,TRBV6-2/TRBV6-3,CATTPRHMGRQETQYF,TGTGCCACCACCCCCAGACATATGGGGCGCCAAGAGACCCAGTACTTC
TRBJ2-7,TRBD2,many,TRBV6-1,CASRETGLGGYEQYF,TGTGCCAGCAGAGAAACGGGACTAGGTGGCTACGAGCAGTACTTC
TRBJ2-2,TRBD2,many,TRBV20-1,CSAKREGGELFF,TGCAGTGCCAAAAGGGAGGGCGGGGAGCTGTTTTTT
TRBJ1-1,.,many,TRBV29-1,CSVGRKVNTEAFF,TGCAGCGTTGGCAGGAAAGTCAACACTGAAGCTTTCTTT
TRBJ1-5,TRBD1,many,TRBV2,CASSEEDRGSNQPQHF,TGTGCCAGCAGTGAAGAGGACAGGGGGAGCAATCAGCCCCAGCATTTT
TRBJ1-1,.,many,TRBV27,CASSLAGYGWPNNEAFF,TGTGCCAGCAGTTTAGCAGGGTACGGGTGGCCAAATAATGAAGCTTTCTTT
TRBJ1-2,TRBD1,.,TRBV6-4,CASSGPTGAISPTYGYTF,TGTGCCAGCAGTGGACCGACAGGGGCGATCAGCCCTACCTATGGCTACACCTTC
TRBJ2-7,.,.,TRBV28,CASSGPSGKEPYEQYF,TGTGCCAGCAGTGGGCCCTCAGGGAAGGAACCCTACGAGCAGTACTTC
TRBJ2-7,.,many,TRBV11-2,CASSSRTRPTEQYF,TGTGCCAGCAGCTCGCGGACGCGACCCACCGAGCAGTACTTC
TRBJ1-6,.,many,TRBV11-2,CASSLARAYSPLHF,TGTGCCAGCAGCTTAGCTAGGGCCTACTCACCCCTCCACTTT
TRBJ1-1,TRBD1,many,TRBV30,CAWSVGQVNTEAFF,TGTGCCTGGAGTGTGGGACAGGTGAACACTGAAGCTTTCTTT
TRBJ2-3,.,many,TRBV27,CASSPPGSIDTQYF,TGTGCCAGCAGCCCCCCGGGCAGTATAGATACGCAGTATTTT
TRBJ2-7,.,many,TRBV28,CASSLGPGAGNEQYF,TGTGCCAGCAGTTTAGGTCCGGGTGCAGGGAACGAGCAGTACTTC
TRBJ1-5,TRBD1,many,TRBV4-2,CASSQDAGTGVQPQHF,TGTGCCAGCAGCCAAGATGCCGGGACAGGGGTTCAGCCCCAGCATTTT
TRBJ1-5,TRBD1,many,TRBV6-1,CASSGRNRGWNQPQHF,TGTGCCAGCAGTGGTCGCAACAGGGGATGGAATCAGCCCCAGCATTTT
TRBJ1-5,.,many,TRBV7-4,CASNRNFPGRVGPQHF,TGTGCCAGCAACCGGAATTTCCCGGGGCGTGTAGGGCCCCAGCATTTT
TRBJ2-7,TRBD1,many,TRBV10-3,CAISESETGTYEQYF,TGTGCCATCAGTGAGTCCGAGACAGGGACGTACGAGCAGTACTTC
TRBJ2-7,TRBD2,many,TRBV4-1,CASSPGLVIYEQYF,TGCGCCAGCAGCCCAGGACTAGTGATATACGAGCAGTACTTC
TRBJ2-7,.,many,TRBV12-3/TRBV12-4,CASSYRRADEQYF,TGTGCCAGCAGTTATCGCAGGGCCGACGAGCAGTACTTC
TRBJ1-6,.,.,TRBV24-1,CATSDPGTPLHF,TGTGCCACCAGTGACCCAGGGACACCCCTCCACTTT
TRBJ2-1,.,.,TRBV5-1,CASSLDSSYNEQFF,TGCGCCAGCAGCTTGGACAGCTCCTACAATGAGCAGTTCTTC